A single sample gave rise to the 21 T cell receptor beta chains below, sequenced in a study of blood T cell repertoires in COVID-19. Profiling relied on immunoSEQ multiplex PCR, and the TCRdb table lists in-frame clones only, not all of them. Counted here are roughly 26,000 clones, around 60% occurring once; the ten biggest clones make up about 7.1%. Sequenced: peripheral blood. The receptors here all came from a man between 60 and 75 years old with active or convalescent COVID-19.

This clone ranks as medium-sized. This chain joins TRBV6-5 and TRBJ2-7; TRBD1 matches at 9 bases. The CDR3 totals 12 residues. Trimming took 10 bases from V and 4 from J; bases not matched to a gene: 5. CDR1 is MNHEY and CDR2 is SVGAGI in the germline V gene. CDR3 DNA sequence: TGTGCCATCCAGGGACAGGGATACGAGCAGTACTTC. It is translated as CAIQGQGYEQYF.

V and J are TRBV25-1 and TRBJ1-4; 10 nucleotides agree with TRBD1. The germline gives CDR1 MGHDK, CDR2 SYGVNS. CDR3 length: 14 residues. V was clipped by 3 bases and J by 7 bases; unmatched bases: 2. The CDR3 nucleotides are TGTGCCAGCAGTGACGACAGGGGGCTTGAAAAACTGTTTTTT. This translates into CASSDDRGLEKLFF.

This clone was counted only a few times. CDR3 DNA sequence: TGCGCCAGCAGTAGGGCTAGCGGGAGAGTCGGTTACAATGAGCAGTTCTTC. Translating gives CASSRASGRVGYNEQFF. The V gene is TRBV10-2, the J gene TRBJ2-1; 10 nucleotides match TRBD2. Germline CDR1 is WSHSY and CDR2 is SAAADI. The CDR3 is made up of 17 amino acids. Germline trimming cut 5 bases from V and 4 bases from J; bases unmatched to any gene: 11.

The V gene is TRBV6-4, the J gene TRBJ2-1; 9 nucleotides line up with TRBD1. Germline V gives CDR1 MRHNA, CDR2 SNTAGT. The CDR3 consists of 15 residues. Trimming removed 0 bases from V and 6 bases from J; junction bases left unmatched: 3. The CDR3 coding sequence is TGTGCCAGCAGTGACTCAAGGACAGGGGCCAATGAGCAGTTCTTC. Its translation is CASSDSRTGANEQFF.

This CDR3 reads CASSYFPRGRRETQYF. The CDR3 DNA sequence: TGTGCCAGCAGTTACTTCCCCAGGGGGCGCCGAGAGACCCAGTACTTC. The chain recombines TRBV6-2 or TRBV6-3 with TRBJ2-5, with 8 bases that match TRBD1. Trimming took 1 base from V and 4 from J; bases not matched to a gene: 8. The CDR3 contains 16 residues. Germline CDR1 and CDR2: MNHEY and SVGEGT.

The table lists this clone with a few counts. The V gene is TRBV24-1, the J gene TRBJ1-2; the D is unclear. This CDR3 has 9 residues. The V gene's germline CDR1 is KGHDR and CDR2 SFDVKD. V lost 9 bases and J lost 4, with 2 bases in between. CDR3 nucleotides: TGTGCCACCCTCTATGGCTACACCTTC. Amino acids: CATLYGYTF.

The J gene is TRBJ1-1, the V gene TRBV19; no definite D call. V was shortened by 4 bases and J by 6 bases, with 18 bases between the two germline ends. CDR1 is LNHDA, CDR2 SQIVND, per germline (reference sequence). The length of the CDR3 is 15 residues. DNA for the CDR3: TGTGCCAGTAGTACCCGCCCCGTGAGCGACGCTGAAGCTTTCTTT. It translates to CASSTRPVSDAEAFF.

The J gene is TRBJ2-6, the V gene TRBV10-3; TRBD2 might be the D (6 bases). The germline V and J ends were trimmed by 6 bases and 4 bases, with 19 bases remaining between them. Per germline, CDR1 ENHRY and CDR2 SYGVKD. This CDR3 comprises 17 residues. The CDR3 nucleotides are TGTGCCATCAGCCCAAATTCGGGGGTAGCAGGGGCCAACGTCCTGACTTTC. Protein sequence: CAISPNSGVAGANVLTF.

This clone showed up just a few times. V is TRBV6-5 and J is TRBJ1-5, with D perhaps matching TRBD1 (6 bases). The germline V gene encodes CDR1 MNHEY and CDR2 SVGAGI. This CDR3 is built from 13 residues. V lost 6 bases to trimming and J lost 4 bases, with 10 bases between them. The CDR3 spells CASRGGPNQPQHF. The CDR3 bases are TGTGCCAGCAGGGGGGGGCCTAATCAGCCCCAGCATTTT.

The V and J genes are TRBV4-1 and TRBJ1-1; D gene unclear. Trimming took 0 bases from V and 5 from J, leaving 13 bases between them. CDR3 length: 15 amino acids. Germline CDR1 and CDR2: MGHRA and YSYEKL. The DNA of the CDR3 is TGCGCCAGCAGCCAAGAACCGGTACTAAGGACTGAAGCTTTCTTT. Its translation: CASSQEPVLRTEAFF.

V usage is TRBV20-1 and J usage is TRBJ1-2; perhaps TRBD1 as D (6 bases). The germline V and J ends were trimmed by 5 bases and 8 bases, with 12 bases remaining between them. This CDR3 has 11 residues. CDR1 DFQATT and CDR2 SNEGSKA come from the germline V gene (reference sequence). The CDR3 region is CSAEGDHGYTF. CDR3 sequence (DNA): TGCAGTGCTGAGGGGGATCACGGCTACACCTTC.

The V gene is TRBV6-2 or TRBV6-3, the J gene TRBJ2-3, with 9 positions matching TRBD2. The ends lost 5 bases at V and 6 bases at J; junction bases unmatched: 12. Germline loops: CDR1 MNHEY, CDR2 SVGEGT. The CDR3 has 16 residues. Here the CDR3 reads CASSLLGLAGSDTQYF. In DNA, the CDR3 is TGTGCCAGCAGTCTCCTGGGACTAGCAGGTTCCGATACGCAGTATTTT.

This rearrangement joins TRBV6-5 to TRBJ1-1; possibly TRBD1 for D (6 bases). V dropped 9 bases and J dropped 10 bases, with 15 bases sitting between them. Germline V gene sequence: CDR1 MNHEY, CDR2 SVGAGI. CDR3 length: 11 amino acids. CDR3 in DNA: TGTGCCAGTTTCCGCGGGGGGCTAGCTTTCTTT. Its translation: CASFRGGLAFF.

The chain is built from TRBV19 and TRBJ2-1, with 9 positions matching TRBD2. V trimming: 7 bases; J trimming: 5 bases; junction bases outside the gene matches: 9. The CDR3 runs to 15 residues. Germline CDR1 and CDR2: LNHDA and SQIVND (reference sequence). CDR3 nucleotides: TGTGCCAGTACCCCGACTAGCGGCTACAACAATGAGCAGTTCTTC. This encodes CASTPTSGYNNEQFF.

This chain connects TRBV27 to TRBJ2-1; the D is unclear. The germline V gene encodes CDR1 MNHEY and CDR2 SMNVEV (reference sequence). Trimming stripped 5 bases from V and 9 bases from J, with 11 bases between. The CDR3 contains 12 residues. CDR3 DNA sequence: TGTGCCAGCAGTCAAAGTCTAGGTGAGCAGTTCTTC. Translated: CASSQSLGEQFF.

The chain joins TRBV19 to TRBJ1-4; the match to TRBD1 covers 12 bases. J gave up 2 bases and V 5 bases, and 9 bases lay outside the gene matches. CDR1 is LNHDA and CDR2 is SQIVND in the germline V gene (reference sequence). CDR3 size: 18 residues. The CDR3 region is CASSPAGQGAATNEKLFF. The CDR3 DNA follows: TGTGCCAGTAGTCCAGCGGGACAGGGGGCAGCGACTAATGAAAAACTGTTTTTT.

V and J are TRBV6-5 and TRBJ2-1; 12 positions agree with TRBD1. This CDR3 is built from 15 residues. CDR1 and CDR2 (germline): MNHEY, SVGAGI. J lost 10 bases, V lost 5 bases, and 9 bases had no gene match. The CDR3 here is CASSLKGQGASEQFF. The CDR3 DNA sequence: TGTGCCAGCAGTCTAAAGGGACAGGGGGCATCGGAGCAGTTCTTC.

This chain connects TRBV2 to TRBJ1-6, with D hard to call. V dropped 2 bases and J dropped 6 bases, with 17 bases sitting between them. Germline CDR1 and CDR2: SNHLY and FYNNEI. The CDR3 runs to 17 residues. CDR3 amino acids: CASSEIGPRGGNSPLHF. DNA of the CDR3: TGTGCCAGCAGTGAAATAGGACCGCGGGGTGGTAATTCACCCCTCCACTTT.

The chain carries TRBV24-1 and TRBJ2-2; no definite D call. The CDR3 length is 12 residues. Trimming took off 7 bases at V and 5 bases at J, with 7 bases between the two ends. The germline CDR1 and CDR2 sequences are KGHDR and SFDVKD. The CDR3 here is CATRSITGELFF. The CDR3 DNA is TGTGCCACCAGGTCAATTACCGGGGAGCTGTTTTTT.

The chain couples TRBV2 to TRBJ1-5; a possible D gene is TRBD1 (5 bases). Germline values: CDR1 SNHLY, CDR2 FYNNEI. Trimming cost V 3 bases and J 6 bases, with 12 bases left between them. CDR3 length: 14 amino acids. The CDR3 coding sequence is TGTGCCAGCAGTGACGGCAGGGCGGCTCAGCCCCAGCATTTT. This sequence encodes CASSDGRAAQPQHF.

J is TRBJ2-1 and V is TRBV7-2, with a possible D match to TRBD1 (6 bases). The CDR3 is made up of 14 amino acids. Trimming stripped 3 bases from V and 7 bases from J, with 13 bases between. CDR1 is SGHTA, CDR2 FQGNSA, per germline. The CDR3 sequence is CASSFRQDANEQFF. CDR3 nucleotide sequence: TGTGCCAGCAGCTTTCGACAGGATGCAAATGAGCAGTTCTTC.